What follows are 2 T cell receptor beta chains derived from one specimen sequenced in a study of T cells after yellow fever vaccination. TCRdb passed the 5' RACE reads through MiXCR, listing each CDR3 protein once. This table has some 250,000 distinct CDR3 sequences, 3.6% appearing once. The input for sequencing was PBMCs, taken 15 days after the yellow fever booster vaccination. All receptors derive from a man aged 18-30 years who received the YFV17D yellow fever vaccine.

This clonotype was picked up many times. The V call is TRBV7-9, the J call TRBJ2-3, with TRBD1 matching 9 bases. This CDR3 comprises 15 residues. Looked up from germline, CDR1 is SEHNR and CDR2 is FQNEAQ (reference sequence). The V gene end was trimmed by 4 bases and the J gene end by 2 bases; junction bases not matched to a gene: 4. The CDR3: CASSWDRAYTDTQYF. CDR3 sequence (DNA): TGTGCCAGCAGCTGGGACAGGGCTTACACAGATACGCAGTATTTT.

This clonotype was recorded at least ten times. The chain carries TRBV20-1 and TRBJ2-3; 9 nucleotides align to TRBD2. Looked up from germline, CDR1 is DFQATT and CDR2 is SNEGSKA (reference sequence). This CDR3 comprises 14 residues. V lost 1 base to trimming and J lost 6 bases; unmatched junction nucleotides: 5. The CDR3 loop is CSARVAGVVDTQYF. CDR3 DNA: TGCAGTGCTAGAGTAGCGGGGGTCGTGGATACGCAGTATTTT.